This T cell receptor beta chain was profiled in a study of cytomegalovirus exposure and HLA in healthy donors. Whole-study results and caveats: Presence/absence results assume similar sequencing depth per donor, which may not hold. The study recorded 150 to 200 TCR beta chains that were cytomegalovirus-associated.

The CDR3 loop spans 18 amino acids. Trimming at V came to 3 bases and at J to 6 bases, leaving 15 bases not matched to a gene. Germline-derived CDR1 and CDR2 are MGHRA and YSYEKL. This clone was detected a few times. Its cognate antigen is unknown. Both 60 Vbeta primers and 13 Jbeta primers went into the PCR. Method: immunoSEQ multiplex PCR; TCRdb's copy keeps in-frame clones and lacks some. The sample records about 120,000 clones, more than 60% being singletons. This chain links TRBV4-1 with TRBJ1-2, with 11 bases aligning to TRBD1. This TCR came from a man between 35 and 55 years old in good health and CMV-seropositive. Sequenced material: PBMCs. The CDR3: CASSQGLTLDRGQDGYTF. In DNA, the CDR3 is TGCGCCAGCAGCCAGGGTTTGACCCTGGACAGGGGGCAGGATGGCTACACCTTC.